This passage covers 20 T cell receptor beta chains from one sample sequenced in a study of shared clonotypes between healthy human individuals (dated by TCRdb to 2018 to 2021). The protocol used for the library was the immunoSEQ multiplex PCR assay. TCRdb's version of the immuneACCESS table is confined to in-frame rearrangements and falls short of the full clone set. An unresolved V gene accounts for under half of the shortfall where checked; the remainder is of unknown origin. The sample table records about 610,000 clones; more than 95% of these occur just once. Together, the top ten hold roughly 0.055% of the sample. Sequencing was done on a sample of naive CD4+ T cells sorted from blood. The cell subset or site label of this sample denotes: CD45RA+ positively selected. The source is a woman aged 30 to 39 in good health.

This chain links TRBV6-6 with TRBJ1-5; TRBD1 is a possible D gene (5 bases). CDR3 length equals 13 residues. The germline gives CDR1 MNHNY, CDR2 SVGAGI (reference sequence). V lost 3 bases, J lost 7 bases, and 10 bases lay in between. The CDR3 spells CASSYPRDQPQHF. The CDR3 DNA follows: TGTGCCAGCAGTTATCCCAGGGACCAGCCCCAGCATTTT.

J is TRBJ1-1 and V is TRBV27, with no clear D. The germline CDR1 and CDR2 sequences are MNHEY and SMNVEV (reference sequence). V was shortened by 4 bases and J by 3 bases, with 9 bases between the two germline ends. This CDR3 comprises 13 residues. CDR3 DNA sequence: TGTGCCAGCAGTTCAGACCGGTACACTGAAGCTTTCTTT. This gives the protein CASSSDRYTEAFF.

This chain joins TRBV15 and TRBJ1-6; no firm D call. V lost 1 base to trimming and J lost 10 bases, with 5 bases between them. The germline V gene has CDR1 LNHNV and CDR2 YYDKDF (reference sequence). The CDR3 extends over 12 amino acids. CDR3 sequence: CATSRVGSPLHF. The DNA for the CDR3 is TGTGCCACCAGCAGAGTTGGCTCACCCCTCCACTTT.

This clone was recorded once. The V gene is TRBV5-4, the J gene TRBJ2-7, with 7 bases aligning to TRBD2. The germline V gene encodes CDR1 SGHNT and CDR2 YYREEE (reference sequence). J lost 2 bases, V lost 0 bases, and 5 bases had no gene match. CDR3 length: 15 residues. The CDR3 region has the DNA TGTGCCAGCAGCTTGGCCGCGGGAGCCACCTACGAGCAGTACTTC. This gives the protein CASSLAAGATYEQYF.

The J gene is TRBJ2-1, the V gene TRBV19; weak D call: TRBD2 (5 bases). This CDR3 is 16 amino acids long. Per the germline V gene, CDR1 is LNHDA and CDR2 is SQIVND (reference sequence). V lost 4 bases and J 2 bases, leaving 15 bases between the germline ends. CDR3 in amino acids: CASSKVGSPTYNEQFF. The CDR3 bases are TGTGCCAGTAGTAAAGTGGGGAGCCCCACCTACAATGAGCAGTTCTTC.

This clone was observed a single time. V usage is TRBV15 and J usage is TRBJ2-5; tentatively, D is TRBD2 (6 bases). V was trimmed by 5 bases and J by 5 bases, leaving 21 bases between them. The germline CDR1 and CDR2 sequences are LNHNV and YYDKDF (reference sequence). The CDR3 sequence is 16 residues long. The CDR3 DNA sequence: TGTGCCACCAGCCGTTGGGGGGTCTCCCGGGTCGAGACCCAGTACTTC. It specifies CATSRWGVSRVETQYF. The full variable domain, completed using reference TRBV15 and TRBJ2-5, is DAMVIQNPRYQVTQFGKPVTLSCSQTLNHNVMYWYQQKSSQAPKLLFHYYDKDFNNEADTPDNFQSRRPNTSFCFLDIRSPGLGDTAMYLCATSRWGVSRVETQYFGPGTRLLVL.

V is TRBV5-1 and J is TRBJ2-5; 7 nucleotides match TRBD2. The CDR3 has 15 residues. V lost 4 bases, J lost 5 bases, and 11 bases stayed unmatched. Germline-derived CDR1 and CDR2 are SGHRS and YFSETQ. The CDR3 DNA follows: TGCGCCAGCAGCCCGTCCCGAGCGGGAATCGAGACCCAGTACTTC. It yields the protein CASSPSRAGIETQYF. Full variable domain (remainder filled in from reference TRBV5-1 and TRBJ2-5): KAGVTQTPRYLIKTRGQQVTLSCSPISGHRSVSWYQQTPGQGLQFLFEYFSETQRNKGNFPGRFSGRQFSNSRSEMNVSTLELGDSALYLCASSPSRAGIETQYFGPGTRLLVL.

The CDR3 here is CASRVRGTGVGEQYF. For the CDR3, the DNA is TGTGCCAGCAGGGTGAGGGGGACAGGGGTAGGGGAGCAGTACTTC. The genes are TRBV28 and TRBJ2-7; 10 positions agree with TRBD1. CDR3 size: 15 residues. V lost 6 bases and J lost 7; bases outside the gene matches: 12. The germline CDR1 and CDR2 sequences are MDHEN and SYDVKM.

The CDR3 loop reads CASTEGPASPLHF. The CDR3 DNA sequence: TGTGCCAGCACCGAGGGCCCGGCATCACCCCTCCACTTT. The rearrangement links TRBV27 to TRBJ1-6, with D hard to call. This CDR3 is built from 13 residues. Germline CDR1 reads MNHEY; CDR2 reads SMNVEV (reference sequence). The V and J ends lost 7 bases and 10 bases respectively, with 14 bases between them.

This clone was found once. The chain employs TRBV2 and TRBJ2-1; D is unresolved. The V end was cut by 4 bases, the J end by 5 bases, with 9 bases between. Germline V lookup: CDR1 SNHLY, CDR2 FYNNEI. The CDR3 loop spans 13 amino acids. CDR3 sequence (DNA): TGTGCCAGCAGTGGGGTCCGAGACAATGAGCAGTTCTTC. As protein: CASSGVRDNEQFF.

J is TRBJ1-2 and V is TRBV11-2; a weak D match, TRBD1 (6 bases). Germline V gene sequence: CDR1 SGHAT, CDR2 FQNNGV. The CDR3 runs to 15 residues. Between the trimmed V and J ends, which lost 5 bases and 6 bases, there was a span of 19 bases. CDR3 sequence reads: CASSLYFPGADGYTF. In DNA, the CDR3 is TGTGCCAGCAGCCTATACTTCCCAGGGGCGGATGGCTACACCTTC.

The J gene is TRBJ1-4, the V gene TRBV28; D not resolved. The germline V gene encodes CDR1 MDHEN and CDR2 SYDVKM. With 4 bases removed from V and 0 bases from J, the gap between germline ends came to 15 bases. The CDR3 covers 17 residues. The chain's CDR3 is CASSYDISRATNEKLFF. Here the CDR3 DNA reads TGTGCCAGCAGTTACGACATATCTAGAGCAACTAATGAAAAACTGTTTTTT.

The chain recombines TRBV5-1 with TRBJ1-2; a possible D gene is TRBD1 (5 bases). Germline V lookup: CDR1 SGHRS, CDR2 YFSETQ. V dropped 4 bases and J dropped 4 bases, with 14 bases sitting between them. This CDR3 has 14 residues. The CDR3 nucleotides read TGCGCCAGCAGCCCCGGGGGGGATGGCTATGGCTACACCTTC. Its protein product is CASSPGGDGYGYTF. The full variable domain, its missing parts supplied by reference TRBV5-1 and TRBJ1-2, is KAGVTQTPRYLIKTRGQQVTLSCSPISGHRSVSWYQQTPGQGLQFLFEYFSETQRNKGNFPGRFSGRQFSNSRSEMNVSTLELGDSALYLCASSPGGDGYGYTFGSGTRLTVV.

The chain is built from TRBV28 and TRBJ2-1; 7 positions match TRBD2. Germline-derived CDR1 and CDR2 are MDHEN and SYDVKM. This CDR3 spans 14 amino acids. Trimming at V came to 6 bases and at J to 3 bases, leaving 5 bases not matched to a gene. This CDR3 reads CASSGSGDYNEQFF. The CDR3 DNA follows: TGTGCCAGCAGCGGAAGCGGGGACTACAATGAGCAGTTCTTC.

The V and J genes are TRBV7-9 and TRBJ2-1, with D unresolved. The germline CDR1 and CDR2 sequences are SEHNR and FQNEAQ (reference sequence). The CDR3 has 14 amino acids. V was pared by 1 base and J by 3 bases, with 7 bases between. The CDR3 nucleotides read TGTGCCAGCAGCTTAGGATGGGGCTACAATGAGCAGTTCTTC. The encoded protein is CASSLGWGYNEQFF. Full variable domain (outside the CDR3, taken from reference TRBV7-9 and TRBJ2-1): DTGVSQNPRHKITKRGQNVTFRCDPISEHNRLYWYRQTLGQGPEFLTYFQNEAQLEKSRLLSDRFSAERPKGSFSTLEIQRTEQGDSAMYLCASSLGWGYNEQFFGPGTRLTVL.

This chain links TRBV5-6 with TRBJ2-3; the D gene is possibly TRBD2 (6 bases). This CDR3 has 17 residues. V lost 1 base, J lost 2 bases, and 17 bases lay in between. Germline CDR1 reads SGHDT; CDR2 reads YYEEEE. CDR3 loop: CASSLLWDSSHTDTQYF. DNA of the CDR3: TGTGCCAGCAGCTTGTTGTGGGACTCATCACACACAGATACGCAGTATTTT.

The chain carries TRBV6-1 and TRBJ2-7, with 9 bases aligning to TRBD1. This CDR3 is built from 15 residues. Germline CDR1 and CDR2: MNHNS and SASEGT. The trim removed 5 bases at V and 0 bases at J, leaving 5 bases unmatched. The CDR3 nucleotides read TGTGCCAGCAGTCGGACAGGGGTGGCCTCCTACGAGCAGTACTTC. Its translation is CASSRTGVASYEQYF.

The chain joins TRBV2 to TRBJ1-4, with 8 bases matching TRBD1. This CDR3 is built from 14 residues. Looked up from germline, CDR1 is SNHLY and CDR2 is FYNNEI. V gave up 1 base and J gave up 5 bases; unmatched junction bases: 0. CDR3 in amino acids: CASSEDRGNEKLFF. CDR3 DNA sequence: TGTGCCAGCAGTGAAGACAGGGGGAATGAAAAACTGTTTTTT. The full variable domain, in which reference TRBV2 and TRBJ1-4 provide the parts outside the CDR3, is EPEVTQTPSHQVTQMGQEVILRCVPISNHLYFYWYRQILGQKVEFLVSFYNNEISEKSEIFDDQFSVERPDGSNFTLKIRSTKLEDSAMYFCASSEDRGNEKLFFGSGTQLSVL.

The rearrangement links TRBV10-3 to TRBJ2-3; D is ambiguous. Germline loops: CDR1 ENHRY, CDR2 SYGVKD. The CDR3 covers 14 residues. Trimming left V 4 bases short and J 1 base short, with 9 bases between. The CDR3 loop reads CAISVSTGTDTQYF. CDR3 coding DNA: TGTGCCATCAGTGTCTCTACGGGCACAGATACGCAGTATTTT.

In its sample, this clone was seen once. The chain couples TRBV4-1 to TRBJ2-7; D ambiguous. Germline V gene lookup returns CDR1 MGHRA and CDR2 YSYEKL. The CDR3 runs 13 residues. Trimming pared 0 bases from V and 4 bases from J, leaving 7 bases between. The CDR3 DNA is TGCGCCAGCAGCCAAGAGTTTCTGTACGAGCAGTACTTC. Residues: CASSQEFLYEQYF.